The 27 T cell receptor beta chains given below trace back to one sample, sequenced in a study of T cells after yellow fever vaccination. TCRdb reanalysed the 5' RACE reads using MiXCR and keeps one entry per CDR3 protein. In the table there are about 340,000 distinct CDR3 sequences, 8.7% of which are singletons. The specimen comprised PBMCs, sampled on the day of the first yellow fever vaccination. These receptors all come from a man younger than 35 who received the YFV17D yellow fever vaccine.

The sample holds many counts of this clonotype. This chain connects TRBV18 to TRBJ2-3; a possible D gene is TRBD1 (6 bases). CDR3 length: 15 residues. The V gene lost 5 bases and the J gene lost 0 bases, with 12 bases spanning the gap. Germline assignment: CDR1 KGHSH and CDR2 LQKENI. The chain's CDR3 is CASSADSSSTDTQYF. CDR3 bases: TGTGCCAGCTCAGCGGACAGCTCTAGCACAGATACGCAGTATTTT.

This clonotype was counted between two and nine times. The V and J genes are TRBV7-2 and TRBJ1-3; TRBD1 might be the D (5 bases). V was shortened by 1 base and J by 0 bases, with 10 bases between the two germline ends. This CDR3 comprises 16 residues. The germline gives CDR1 SGHTA, CDR2 FQGNSA. This chain's CDR3 is CASSLEGMSSGNTIYF. The CDR3 DNA follows: TGTGCCAGCAGCTTAGAGGGGATGAGCTCTGGAAACACCATATATTTT.

The chain uses TRBV12-3 or TRBV12-4 and TRBJ1-3; D remains ambiguous. The V end was cut by 7 bases, the J end by 2 bases, with 6 bases between. This CDR3 comprises 12 residues. As DNA, the CDR3 is TGTGCCAGCAACTTCCCTGGAAACACCATATATTTT. It specifies CASNFPGNTIYF.

Many counts were recorded for this clonotype. V and J are TRBV5-1 and TRBJ2-1; D not certain. Trimming removed 0 bases from V and 2 bases from J, with 9 bases in between. Per the germline V gene, CDR1 is SGHRS and CDR2 is YFSETQ. The CDR3 is made up of 15 amino acids. CDR3 in amino acids: CASSLAAATYNEQFF. DNA for the CDR3: TGCGCCAGCAGCTTGGCCGCTGCCACCTACAATGAGCAGTTCTTC.

This sequence joins TRBV2 and TRBJ1-6; 10 nucleotides align to TRBD1. The CDR3 is made up of 17 amino acids. Germline trimming cut 5 bases from V and 1 base from J; bases unmatched to any gene: 5. Germline V lookup: CDR1 SNHLY, CDR2 FYNNEI. This CDR3 is CASSQKGQGSYNSPLHF. In nucleotides, the CDR3 is TGTGCCAGCAGTCAAAAGGGACAGGGGTCCTATAATTCACCCCTCCACTTT.

The chain joins TRBV7-9 to TRBJ1-1, with D unresolved. V was clipped by 7 bases and J by 0 bases, with 6 bases between them. The length of the CDR3 is 12 residues. Germline V CDR1 and CDR2: SEHNR, FQNEAQ (reference sequence). This chain's CDR3 is CASIRMNTEAFF. CDR3 nucleotides: TGTGCCAGCATCCGTATGAACACTGAAGCTTTCTTT.

This clonotype was found a few times. V usage is TRBV5-5 and J usage is TRBJ2-5; 7 nucleotides agree with TRBD2. Germline V gene data show CDR1 as SGHKS and CDR2 as YYEKEE (reference sequence). The CDR3 has 16 amino acids. J gave up 1 base and V 5 bases, and 11 bases lay outside the gene matches. The CDR3 sequence is CASRDTGLVSQETQYF. DNA for the CDR3: TGTGCCAGCAGGGATACAGGACTAGTTTCCCAAGAGACCCAGTACTTC.

V usage is TRBV25-1 and J usage is TRBJ1-6; D is perhaps TRBD1 (6 bases). Germline CDR1 is MGHDK and CDR2 is SYGVNS. The V end was cut by 6 bases, the J end by 3 bases, with 9 bases between. The CDR3 consists of 14 residues. The CDR3 reads CASRRDIYNSPLHF. CDR3 in DNA: TGTGCCAGCAGGCGGGACATCTATAATTCACCCCTCCACTTT.

This clonotype has a count of ten or more. J is TRBJ2-1 and V is TRBV7-9; 8 bases line up with TRBD1. CDR1 and CDR2 from the germline V gene are SEHNR and FQNEAQ (reference sequence). Trimming took 5 bases from V and 7 from J; bases not matched to a gene: 7. The length of the CDR3 is 14 residues. DNA of the CDR3: TGTGCCAGCAGCCTGGGACAGGCAAGGAATGAGCAGTTCTTC. Translation gives CASSLGQARNEQFF.

V gene TRBV7-2 combines with J gene TRBJ1-5; no firm D call. V was clipped by 3 bases and J by 5 bases, with 14 bases between them. CDR3 length: 15 amino acids. Germline CDR1 is SGHTA and CDR2 is FQGNSA. The CDR3 DNA reads TGTGCCAGCAGCTTGTTGGGCAGGACCGATCAGCCCCAGCATTTT. It encodes CASSLLGRTDQPQHF.

This clonotype was detected only a few times. This rearrangement joins TRBV7-2 to TRBJ1-6; maybe TRBD1 (5 bases). V was cut by 5 bases and J by 11 bases, with 19 bases left in between. This CDR3 has 15 amino acids. Germline assignment: CDR1 SGHTA and CDR2 FQGNSA. CDR3 DNA sequence: TGTGCCAGCAGCCTAATCTCAGGGATCGGGACACCCCTCCACTTT. Amino acid sequence: CASSLISGIGTPLHF. Complete variable domain (other parts from reference TRBV7-2 and TRBJ1-6): GAGVSQSPSNKVTEKGKDVELRCDPISGHTALYWYRQSLGQGLEFLIYFQGNSAPDKSGLPSDRFSAERTGGSVSTLTIQRTQQEDSAVYLCASSLISGIGTPLHFGNGTRLTVT.

In this sample, this clonotype turned up a few times. The genes are TRBV2 and TRBJ2-5; D tentatively reads TRBD1 or TRBD2 (5 bases each). From germline, CDR1 is SNHLY and CDR2 FYNNEI. The CDR3 loop spans 15 amino acids. Trimming stripped 4 bases from V and 2 bases from J, with 14 bases between. The CDR3 region is CASSVWGNLQETQYF. The CDR3 DNA sequence: TGTGCCAGCAGTGTTTGGGGGAACCTTCAAGAGACCCAGTACTTC.

The rearrangement uses TRBV19 and TRBJ2-1, with D possibly being TRBD2 (5 bases). The CDR3 length is 13 residues. The germline gives CDR1 LNHDA, CDR2 SQIVND (reference sequence). Trimming removed 3 bases from V and 9 bases from J, with 12 bases in between. In nucleotides, the CDR3 is TGTGCCAGTAGTATCGATCCGGGGTCTGAGCAGTTCTTC. Translation gives CASSIDPGSEQFF.

The chain has TRBV5-1 and TRBJ2-1, with D possibly being TRBD1 (6 bases). The V end lost 4 bases, the J end lost 0 bases, and 17 bases lay between the germline ends. The CDR3 extends over 17 amino acids. Germline values: CDR1 SGHRS, CDR2 YFSETQ. For the CDR3, the DNA is TGCGCCAGCAGCACAGTCGCTACAGGGAGCTCCTACAATGAGCAGTTCTTC. Its protein product is CASSTVATGSSYNEQFF. The whole variable domain, remainder taken from reference TRBV5-1 and TRBJ2-1, is KAGVTQTPRYLIKTRGQQVTLSCSPISGHRSVSWYQQTPGQGLQFLFEYFSETQRNKGNFPGRFSGRQFSNSRSEMNVSTLELGDSALYLCASSTVATGSSYNEQFFGPGTRLTVL.

This clonotype was seen more than once but under ten times. The chain employs TRBV11-2 and TRBJ1-5, with D perhaps TRBD1 (6 bases). In germline, CDR1 is SGHAT, CDR2 FQNNGV. This CDR3 spans 18 amino acids. V shed 5 bases and J shed 12 bases, with 32 bases lying between them. The CDR3 here is CASSLSSKGDHTPIGQHF. In DNA form, the CDR3 reads TGTGCCAGCAGCCTGTCAAGCAAGGGGGACCATACCCCTATCGGCCAGCATTTT.

The chain has TRBV12-3 or TRBV12-4 and TRBJ2-6, with 8 bases that match TRBD1. CDR3 length: 18 amino acids. With 7 bases clipped from V and 0 bases from J, the junction kept 11 bases outside the gene matches. The CDR3: CASTPTGVPSSGANVLTF. The CDR3 DNA is TGTGCCAGCACCCCGACAGGGGTCCCCTCCTCTGGGGCCAACGTCCTGACTTTC.

This clonotype has ten or more counts. The chain carries TRBV4-3 and TRBJ2-6; D unresolved. V was shortened by 0 bases and J by 0 bases, with 6 bases between the two germline ends. Germline V lookup: CDR1 LGHNA, CDR2 YSLEER. The CDR3 sequence is 16 residues long. CDR3 loop: CASSQESASGANVLTF. CDR3 DNA: TGCGCCAGCAGCCAAGAGTCCGCCTCTGGGGCCAACGTCCTGACTTTC.

J is TRBJ2-7 and V is TRBV6-5; D remains unclear. The germline V gene has CDR1 MNHEY and CDR2 SVGAGI. The V and J ends lost 5 bases and 7 bases respectively, with 15 bases between them. This CDR3 has 13 amino acids. CDR3 nucleotide sequence: TGTGCCAGCAGTCACCCTCAGTGGTTGGAGCAGTACGTC. This translates into CASSHPQWLEQYV.

This clonotype has at least ten counts. This chain joins TRBV13 and TRBJ2-2; 7 bases match TRBD2. This CDR3 contains 15 residues. V lost 5 bases and J lost 6; bases outside the gene matches: 9. Germline values: CDR1 PRHDT, CDR2 FYEKMQ (reference sequence). Here the CDR3 reads CASSTGTGGAGELFF. CDR3 nucleotide sequence: TGTGCCAGCAGCACCGGGACTGGGGGGGCCGGGGAGCTGTTTTTT. The full variable domain, rest sourced from reference TRBV13 and TRBJ2-2, is AAGVIQSPRHLIKEKRETATLKCYPIPRHDTVYWYQQGPGQDPQFLISFYEKMQSDKGSIPDRFSAQQFSDYHSELNMSSLELGDSALYFCASSTGTGGAGELFFGEGSRLTVL.

This chain joins TRBV20-1 and TRBJ1-2; the D gene is possibly TRBD1 (6 bases). Trimming removed 5 bases from V and 4 bases from J, with 11 bases in between. Germline loops: CDR1 DFQATT, CDR2 SNEGSKA (reference sequence). CDR3 length: 12 residues. CDR3 in DNA: TGCAGTGCTTCAGGGGTAGGCTATGGCTACACCTTC. Its translation: CSASGVGYGYTF.

This chain connects TRBV15 to TRBJ2-3, with D maybe TRBD2 (5 bases). CDR1 and CDR2 (germline): LNHNV, YYDKDF (reference sequence). V lost 3 bases and J 1 base, leaving 8 bases between the germline ends. The CDR3 has 14 amino acids. The CDR3 region has the DNA TGTGCCACCAGCAGGACCGGGGGCACAGATACGCAGTATTTT. It specifies CATSRTGGTDTQYF.

The V gene is TRBV7-2, the J gene TRBJ2-7; D may be TRBD1 (5 bases). Germline values: CDR1 SGHTA, CDR2 FQGNSA. The CDR3 sequence is 14 residues long. Trimming cost V 2 bases and J 6 bases, with 14 bases left between them. CDR3 nucleotide sequence: TGTGCCAGCAGCTTACTTAGGGGTAATGGCGAGCAGTACTTC. It translates to CASSLLRGNGEQYF.

This clonotype appeared a few times. The V and J genes are TRBV28 and TRBJ2-1, with a tentative D call TRBD2 (6 bases). Between the trimmed V and J ends, which lost 10 bases and 0 bases, there was a span of 13 bases. This CDR3 comprises 14 residues. CDR1 is MDHEN, CDR2 SYDVKM, per germline. CDR3 in amino acids: CAITRGASYNEQFF. CDR3 DNA sequence: TGTGCCATTACACGCGGGGCCTCCTACAATGAGCAGTTCTTC.

This clonotype was seen only a few times. This chain uses TRBV9 with TRBJ1-5; 9 bases line up with TRBD1. Germline V lookup: CDR1 SGDLS, CDR2 YYNGEE. This CDR3 is built from 14 residues. V shed 4 bases, J shed 6 bases, and the junction held 5 bases outside the gene matches. CDR3 region: CASSLGTGRQPQHF. The CDR3 DNA is TGTGCCAGCAGCCTCGGGACAGGGCGTCAGCCCCAGCATTTT.

V and J are TRBV20-1 and TRBJ2-7; TRBD1 agrees at 7 bases. V gave up 5 bases and J gave up 3 bases; unmatched junction bases: 10. The CDR3 sequence is 14 residues long. Germline values: CDR1 DFQATT, CDR2 SNEGSKA (reference sequence). In DNA, the CDR3 is TGCAGTGCTTCCAAGAAGACAGGGCTCTACGAGCAGTACTTC. Translation: CSASKKTGLYEQYF.

This clonotype was recorded many times. Here the CDR3 reads CASHRGPGTEAFF. CDR3 nucleotides: TGTGCCAGCCACAGGGGGCCAGGCACTGAAGCTTTCTTT. The chain employs TRBV6-1 and TRBJ1-1; 9 positions match TRBD1. With 8 bases clipped from V and 4 bases from J, the junction kept 5 bases outside the gene matches. The germline CDR1 and CDR2 sequences are MNHNS and SASEGT. CDR3 size: 13 residues.

This clonotype was detected a few times. The chain combines TRBV7-2 with TRBJ2-7; D gene unclear. The CDR3 is 13 residues long. Germline CDR1 is SGHTA and CDR2 is FQGNSA. The V end lost 5 bases, the J end lost 6 bases, and 14 bases lay between the germline ends. The DNA of the CDR3 is TGTGCCAGCAGCCCCCCGGGTCCAAGCGAGCAGTACTTC. Protein product: CASSPPGPSEQYF.